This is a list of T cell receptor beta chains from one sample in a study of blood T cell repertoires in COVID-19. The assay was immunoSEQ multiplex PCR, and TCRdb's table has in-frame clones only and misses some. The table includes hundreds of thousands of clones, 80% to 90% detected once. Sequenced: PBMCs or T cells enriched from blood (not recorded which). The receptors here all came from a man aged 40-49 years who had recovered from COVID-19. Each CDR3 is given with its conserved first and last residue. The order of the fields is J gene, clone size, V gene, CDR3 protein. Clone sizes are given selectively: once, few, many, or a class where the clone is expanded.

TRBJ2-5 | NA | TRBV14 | CASSQSSGASSQYF
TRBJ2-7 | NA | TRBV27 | CASRIGAGASYEQYF
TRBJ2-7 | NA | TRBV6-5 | CASSRARDSSYEQYF
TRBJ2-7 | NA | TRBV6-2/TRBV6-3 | CASSKTSGTGLEQYF
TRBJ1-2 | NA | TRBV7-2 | CASSLGQSYGYTF
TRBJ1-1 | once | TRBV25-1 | CASRGTGLFTEAFF
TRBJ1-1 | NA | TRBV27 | CATSLSVNTEAFF
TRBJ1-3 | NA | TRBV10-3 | CATTKSSGNTIYF
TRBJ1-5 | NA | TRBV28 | CASSFLRGGNQPQHF
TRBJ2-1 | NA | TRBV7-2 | CASTGYFGEQFF
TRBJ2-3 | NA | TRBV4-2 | CASSQVGTSGGAGTDTQYF
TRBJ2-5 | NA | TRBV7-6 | CASSLAVIETQYF
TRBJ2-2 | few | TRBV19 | CASSLGLRHTGELFF
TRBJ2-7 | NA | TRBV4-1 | CASSRGQGANEQYF
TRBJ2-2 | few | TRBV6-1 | CASSAQPGQNTGELFF
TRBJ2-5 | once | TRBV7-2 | CASSFGLVETQYF
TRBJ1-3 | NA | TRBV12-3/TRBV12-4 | CASSLSGNTIYF
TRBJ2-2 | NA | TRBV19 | CASSILLAAGELFF
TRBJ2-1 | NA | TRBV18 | CASSPPEGLAVTYNEQFF
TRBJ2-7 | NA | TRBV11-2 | CASSGGVQRGYEQYF
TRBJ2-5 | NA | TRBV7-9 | CASSFASPETQYF
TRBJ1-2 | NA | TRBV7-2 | CASSSGLGVGYTF
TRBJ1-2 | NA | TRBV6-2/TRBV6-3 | CASSPGQRGASGYTF
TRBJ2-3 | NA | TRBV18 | CASSPLAGGRTDTQYF
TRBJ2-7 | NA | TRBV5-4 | CASSLGGSSREQYF
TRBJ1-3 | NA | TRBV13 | CASFENGNTIYF
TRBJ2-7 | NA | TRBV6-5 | CASSPGTDSYEQYF
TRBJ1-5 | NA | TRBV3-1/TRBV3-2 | CASSQEGQGNQPQHF
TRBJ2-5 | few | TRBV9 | CASSPRAFQETQYF
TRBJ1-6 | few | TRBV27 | CASSFRGQILINNSPLHF
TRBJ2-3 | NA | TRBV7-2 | CASSLDRGNTDTQYF
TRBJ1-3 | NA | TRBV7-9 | CASSPRRQVSGNTIYF
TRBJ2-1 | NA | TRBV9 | CASSAILAGYNEQFF
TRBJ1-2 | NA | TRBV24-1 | CATSDSRTGRYGYTF
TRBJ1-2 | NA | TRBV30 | CAWRRRGEGGYTF
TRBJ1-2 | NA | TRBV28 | CASRGLGGYTF
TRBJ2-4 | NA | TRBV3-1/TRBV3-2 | CASSPYRGPKNIQYF
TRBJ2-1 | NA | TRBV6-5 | CASRLTRVGEQFF
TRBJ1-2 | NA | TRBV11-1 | CASSQQGSGYTF
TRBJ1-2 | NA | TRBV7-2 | CASSLAYRDGYTF
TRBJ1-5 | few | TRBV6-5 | CASSRQGLSNQPQHF
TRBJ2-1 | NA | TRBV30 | CAWRSIKPYNEQFF
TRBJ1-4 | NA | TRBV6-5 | CASTHLAGGYEKLFF
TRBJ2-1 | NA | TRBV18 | CASSPSGQGGDEQFF
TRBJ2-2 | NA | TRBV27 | CASSPGTGANTGELFF
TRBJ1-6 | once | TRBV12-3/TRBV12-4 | CASRTSGSPLHF
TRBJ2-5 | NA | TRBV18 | CASYRDRDQETQYF
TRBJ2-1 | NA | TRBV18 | CASSPAASSGRVGEQFF
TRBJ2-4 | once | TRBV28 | CASRGTGDNIQYF
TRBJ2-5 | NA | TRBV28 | CASSFLAGVDQETQYF
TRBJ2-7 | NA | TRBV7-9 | CASNPNRGPTTYEQYF
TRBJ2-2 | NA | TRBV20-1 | CSASSDRGLRANTGELFF
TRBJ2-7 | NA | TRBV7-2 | CASSFYGTGGLSSYEQYF
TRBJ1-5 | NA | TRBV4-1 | CASSQDPLVQPQHF
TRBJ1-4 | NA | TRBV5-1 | CASSRDNPTNEKLFF